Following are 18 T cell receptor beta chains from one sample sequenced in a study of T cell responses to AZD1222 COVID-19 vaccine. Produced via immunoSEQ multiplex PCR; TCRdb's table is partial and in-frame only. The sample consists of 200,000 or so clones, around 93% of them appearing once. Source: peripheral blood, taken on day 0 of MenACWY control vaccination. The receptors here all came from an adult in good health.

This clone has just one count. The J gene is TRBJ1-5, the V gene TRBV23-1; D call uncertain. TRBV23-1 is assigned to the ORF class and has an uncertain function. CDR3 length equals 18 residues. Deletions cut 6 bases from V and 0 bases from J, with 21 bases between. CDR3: CASRSGYRLTYSNQPQHF. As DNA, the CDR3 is TGCGCCAGCAGGTCAGGTTATCGCCTCACCTATAGCAATCAGCCCCAGCATTTT.

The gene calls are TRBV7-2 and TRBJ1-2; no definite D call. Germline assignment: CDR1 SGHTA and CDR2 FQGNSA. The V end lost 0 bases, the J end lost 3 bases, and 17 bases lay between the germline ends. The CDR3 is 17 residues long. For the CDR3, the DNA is TGTGCCAGCAGCTTAGCCTATCGTCCGAAGGGTGACTATGGCTACACCTTC. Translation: CASSLAYRPKGDYGYTF. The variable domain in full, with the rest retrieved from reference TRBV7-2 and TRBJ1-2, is GAGVSQSPSNKVTEKGKDVELRCDPISGHTALYWYRQSLGQGLEFLIYFQGNSAPDKSGLPSDRFSAERTGGSVSTLTIQRTQQEDSAVYLCASSLAYRPKGDYGYTFGSGTRLTVV.

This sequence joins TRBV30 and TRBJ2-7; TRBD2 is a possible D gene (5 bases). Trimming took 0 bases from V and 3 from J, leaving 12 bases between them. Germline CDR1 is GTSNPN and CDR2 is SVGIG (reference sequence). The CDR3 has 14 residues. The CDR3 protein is CAWSVRSGFYEQYF. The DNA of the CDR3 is TGTGCCTGGAGTGTACGGAGCGGATTCTACGAGCAGTACTTC.

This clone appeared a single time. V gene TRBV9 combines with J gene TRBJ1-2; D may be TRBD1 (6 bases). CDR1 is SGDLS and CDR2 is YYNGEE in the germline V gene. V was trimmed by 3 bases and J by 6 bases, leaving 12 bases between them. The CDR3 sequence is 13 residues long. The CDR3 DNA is TGTGCCAGCAGCGACGGACAGATAGATGGCTACACCTTC. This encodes CASSDGQIDGYTF.

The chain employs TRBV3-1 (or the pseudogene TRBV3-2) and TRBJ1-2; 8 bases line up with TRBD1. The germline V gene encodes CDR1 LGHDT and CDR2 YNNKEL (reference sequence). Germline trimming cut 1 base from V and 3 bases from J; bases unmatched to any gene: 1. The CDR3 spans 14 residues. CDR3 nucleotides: TGTGCCAGCAGCCAAGCGGACAGGGACTATGGCTACACCTTC. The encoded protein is CASSQADRDYGYTF.

The CDR3 loop reads CASSPGDTQAYEQYF. The CDR3 nucleotides are TGTGCCAGCAGCCCGGGGGATACACAGGCCTACGAGCAGTACTTC. V usage is TRBV5-4 and J usage is TRBJ2-7; a possible D gene is TRBD2 (6 bases). There are 15 residues in the CDR3. Germline V gene sequence: CDR1 SGHNT, CDR2 YYREEE (reference sequence). Between the trimmed V and J ends, which lost 4 bases and 2 bases, there was a span of 16 bases.

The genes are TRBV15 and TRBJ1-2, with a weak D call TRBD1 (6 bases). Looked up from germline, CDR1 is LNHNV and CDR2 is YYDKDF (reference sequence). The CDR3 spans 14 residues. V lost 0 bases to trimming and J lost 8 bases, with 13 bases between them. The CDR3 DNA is TGTGCCACCAGCAGAGATCGGCGGGGGGCAGGCTACACCTTC. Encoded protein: CATSRDRRGAGYTF.

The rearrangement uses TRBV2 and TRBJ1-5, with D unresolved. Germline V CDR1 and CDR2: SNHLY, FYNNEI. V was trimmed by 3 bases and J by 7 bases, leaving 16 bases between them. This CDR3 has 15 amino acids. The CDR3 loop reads CASSEVSTTTQPQHF. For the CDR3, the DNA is TGTGCCAGCAGTGAGGTGTCTACAACCACCCAGCCCCAGCATTTT. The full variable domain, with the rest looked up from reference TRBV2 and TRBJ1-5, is EPEVTQTPSHQVTQMGQEVILRCVPISNHLYFYWYRQILGQKVEFLVSFYNNEISEKSEIFDDQFSVERPDGSNFTLKIRSTKLEDSAMYFCASSEVSTTTQPQHFGDGTRLSIL.

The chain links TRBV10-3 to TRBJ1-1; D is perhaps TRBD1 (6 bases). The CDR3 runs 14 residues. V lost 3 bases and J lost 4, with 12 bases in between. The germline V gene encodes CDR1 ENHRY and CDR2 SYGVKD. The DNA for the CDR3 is TGTGCCATCAGTGAAGCAGGGGTGGGCACTGAAGCTTTCTTT. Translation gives CAISEAGVGTEAFF.

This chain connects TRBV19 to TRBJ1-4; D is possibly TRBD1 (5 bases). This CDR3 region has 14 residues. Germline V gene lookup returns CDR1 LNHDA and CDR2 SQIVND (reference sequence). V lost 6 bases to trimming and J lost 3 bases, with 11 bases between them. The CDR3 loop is CASRPGLANEKLFF. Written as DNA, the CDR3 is TGTGCCAGTAGGCCAGGGCTCGCTAATGAAAAACTGTTTTTT.

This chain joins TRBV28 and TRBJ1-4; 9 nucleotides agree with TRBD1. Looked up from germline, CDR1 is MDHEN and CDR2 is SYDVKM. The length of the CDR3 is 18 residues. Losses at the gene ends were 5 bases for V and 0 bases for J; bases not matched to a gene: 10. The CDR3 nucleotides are TGTGCCAGCAGTCCCGGGACAGGGAAACTTGCAACTAATGAAAAACTGTTTTTT. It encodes CASSPGTGKLATNEKLFF.

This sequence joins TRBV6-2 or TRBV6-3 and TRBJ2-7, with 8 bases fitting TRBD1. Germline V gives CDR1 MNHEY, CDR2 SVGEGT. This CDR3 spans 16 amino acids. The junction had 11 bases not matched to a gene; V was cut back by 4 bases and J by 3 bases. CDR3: CASSWDRTKAGYEQYF. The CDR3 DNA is TGTGCCAGCAGTTGGGACAGGACTAAGGCGGGCTACGAGCAGTACTTC.

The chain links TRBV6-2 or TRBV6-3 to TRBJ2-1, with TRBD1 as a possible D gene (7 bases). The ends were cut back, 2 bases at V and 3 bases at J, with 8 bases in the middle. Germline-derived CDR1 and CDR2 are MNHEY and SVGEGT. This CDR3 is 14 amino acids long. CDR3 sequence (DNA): TGTGCCAGCAGTTACCAGGGGGGCTACAATGAGCAGTTCTTC. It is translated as CASSYQGGYNEQFF.

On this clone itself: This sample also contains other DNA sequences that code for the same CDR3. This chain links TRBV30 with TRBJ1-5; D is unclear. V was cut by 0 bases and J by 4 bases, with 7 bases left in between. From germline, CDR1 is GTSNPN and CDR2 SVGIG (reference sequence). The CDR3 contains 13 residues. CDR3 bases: TGTGCCTGGAGTGTAAGAGGGAATCAGCCCCAGCATTTT. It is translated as CAWSVRGNQPQHF.

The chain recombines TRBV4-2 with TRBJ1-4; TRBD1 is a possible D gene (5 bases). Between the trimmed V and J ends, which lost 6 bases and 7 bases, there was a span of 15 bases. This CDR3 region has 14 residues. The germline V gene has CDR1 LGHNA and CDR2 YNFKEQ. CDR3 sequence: CASRKKGKPEKLFF. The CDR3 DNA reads TGTGCCAGCAGAAAAAAGGGGAAACCTGAAAAACTGTTTTTT.

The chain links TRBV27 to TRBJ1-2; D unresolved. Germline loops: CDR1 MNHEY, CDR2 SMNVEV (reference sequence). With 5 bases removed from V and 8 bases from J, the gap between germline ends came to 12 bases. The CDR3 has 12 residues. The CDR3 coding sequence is TGTGCCAGCAGTGCCCGCACCGGGGGCTACACCTTC. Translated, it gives CASSARTGGYTF.

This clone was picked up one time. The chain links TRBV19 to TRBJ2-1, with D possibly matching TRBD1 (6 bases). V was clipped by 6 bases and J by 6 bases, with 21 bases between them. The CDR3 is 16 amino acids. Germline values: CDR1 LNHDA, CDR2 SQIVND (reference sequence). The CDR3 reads CASSPSWAGAANEQFF. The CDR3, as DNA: TGTGCCAGTAGCCCTAGTTGGGCAGGGGCGGCCAATGAGCAGTTCTTC.

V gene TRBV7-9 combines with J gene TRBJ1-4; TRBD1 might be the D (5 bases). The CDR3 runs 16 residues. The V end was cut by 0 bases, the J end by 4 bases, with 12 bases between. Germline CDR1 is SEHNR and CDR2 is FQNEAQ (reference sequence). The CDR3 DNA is TGTGCCAGCAGCTTAGCCCCCGGTAGGGGTAATGAAAAACTGTTTTTT. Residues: CASSLAPGRGNEKLFF.